This T cell receptor beta chain was recorded in a study of cytomegalovirus exposure and HLA in healthy donors. This clone turned up a few times. The CDR3 consists of 15 residues. Germline CDR1 reads SGDLS; CDR2 reads YYNGEE. V lost 3 bases, J lost 9 bases, and 5 bases stayed unmatched. PCR used 60 Vbeta primers and 13 Jbeta primers. The assay was immunoSEQ multiplex PCR, and TCRdb's table has in-frame clones only and misses some. This table has about 93,000 clones, under 85% appearing once. The sequence was collected from a woman between 35 and 50 years old in good health and CMV-seronegative. The gene calls are TRBV9 and TRBJ2-1, with 14 positions matching TRBD2. The specimen sequenced was PBMCs. The DNA for the CDR3 is TGTGCCAGCAGCGGCGGGACTAGCGGGAGACGTGAGCAGTTCTTC. Translation gives CASSGGTSGRREQFF. Full variable domain (missing parts from reference TRBV9 and TRBJ2-1): DSGVTQTPKHLITATGQRVTLRCSPRSGDLSVYWYQQSLDQGLQFLIQYYNGEERAKGNILERFSAQQFPDLHSELNLSSLELGDSALYFCASSGGTSGRREQFFGPGTRLTVL.